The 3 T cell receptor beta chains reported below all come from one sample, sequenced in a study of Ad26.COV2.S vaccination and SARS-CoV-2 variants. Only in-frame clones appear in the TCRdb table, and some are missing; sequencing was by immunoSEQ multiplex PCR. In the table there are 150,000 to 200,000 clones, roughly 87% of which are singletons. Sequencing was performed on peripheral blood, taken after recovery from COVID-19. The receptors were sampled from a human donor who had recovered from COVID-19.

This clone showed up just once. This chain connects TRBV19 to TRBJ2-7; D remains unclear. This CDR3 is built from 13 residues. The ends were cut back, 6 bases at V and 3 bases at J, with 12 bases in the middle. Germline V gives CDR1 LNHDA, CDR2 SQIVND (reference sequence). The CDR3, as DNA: TGTGCCAGTAGCCCTGGACCGATCTACGAGCAGTACTTC. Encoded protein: CASSPGPIYEQYF.

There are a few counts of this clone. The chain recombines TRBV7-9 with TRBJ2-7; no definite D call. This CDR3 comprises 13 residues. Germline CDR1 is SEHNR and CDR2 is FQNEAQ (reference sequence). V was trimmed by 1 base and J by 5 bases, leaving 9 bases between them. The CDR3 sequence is CASSLDTEHEQYF. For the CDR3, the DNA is TGTGCCAGCAGCTTAGATACGGAGCACGAGCAGTACTTC.

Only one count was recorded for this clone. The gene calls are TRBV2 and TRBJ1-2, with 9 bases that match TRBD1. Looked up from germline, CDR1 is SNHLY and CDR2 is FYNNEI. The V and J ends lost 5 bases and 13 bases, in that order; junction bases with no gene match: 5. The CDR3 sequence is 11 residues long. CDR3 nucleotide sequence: TGTGCCAGCAGTCCCCGGGACAGGGCCACCTTC. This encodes CASSPRDRATF.